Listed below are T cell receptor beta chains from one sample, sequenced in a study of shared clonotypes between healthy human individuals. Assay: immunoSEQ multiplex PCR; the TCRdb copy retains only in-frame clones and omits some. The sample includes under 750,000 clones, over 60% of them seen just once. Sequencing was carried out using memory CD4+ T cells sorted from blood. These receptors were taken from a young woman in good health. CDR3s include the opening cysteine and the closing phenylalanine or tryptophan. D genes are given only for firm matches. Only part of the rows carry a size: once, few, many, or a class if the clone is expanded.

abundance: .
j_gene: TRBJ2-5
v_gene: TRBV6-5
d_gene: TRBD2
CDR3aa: CASSPREAGETQYF
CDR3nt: TGTGCCAGCAGCCCCCGGGAGGCCGGGGAGACCCAGTACTTC

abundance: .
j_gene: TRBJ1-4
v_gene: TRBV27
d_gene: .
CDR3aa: CASSLSRSPGNEKLFF
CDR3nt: TGTGCCAGCAGTTTATCGCGGAGCCCGGGTAATGAAAAACTGTTTTTT

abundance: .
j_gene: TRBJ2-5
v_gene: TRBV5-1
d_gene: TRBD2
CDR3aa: CASSLGSSGEETQYF
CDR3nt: TGCGCCAGCAGCTTGGGATCTAGCGGAGAGGAGACCCAGTACTTC

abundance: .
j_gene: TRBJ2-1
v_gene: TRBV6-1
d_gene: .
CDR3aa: CASSRENDNEQFF
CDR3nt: TGTGCCAGCAGTCGGGAGAACGACAATGAGCAGTTCTTC

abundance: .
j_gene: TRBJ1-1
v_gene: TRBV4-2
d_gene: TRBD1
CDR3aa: CASSQNRGMNTEAFF
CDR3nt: TGTGCCAGCAGCCAAAACAGGGGAATGAACACTGAAGCTTTCTTT

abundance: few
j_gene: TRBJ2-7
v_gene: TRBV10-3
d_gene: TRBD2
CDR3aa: CAISQGLAGDRYEQYF
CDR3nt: TGTGCCATCAGCCAGGGACTAGCGGGAGACCGGTACGAGCAGTACTTC

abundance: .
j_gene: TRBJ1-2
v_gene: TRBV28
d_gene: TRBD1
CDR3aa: CASRTGFGYTF
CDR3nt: TGTGCCAGCCGGACAGGGTTTGGCTACACCTTC

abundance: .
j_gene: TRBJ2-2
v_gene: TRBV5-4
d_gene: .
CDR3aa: CASSQDYPGELFF
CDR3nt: TGTGCCAGCAGCCAAGACTACCCCGGGGAGCTGTTTTTT

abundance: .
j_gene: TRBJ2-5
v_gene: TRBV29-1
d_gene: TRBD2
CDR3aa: CSCQRLAQAQETQYF
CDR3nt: TGCAGCTGCCAAAGACTAGCCCAGGCCCAAGAGACCCAGTACTTC

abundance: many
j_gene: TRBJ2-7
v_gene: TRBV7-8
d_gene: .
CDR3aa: CASSLYQGSSYEQYF
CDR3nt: TGTGCCAGCAGCTTATATCAGGGTTCCTCCTACGAGCAGTACTTC

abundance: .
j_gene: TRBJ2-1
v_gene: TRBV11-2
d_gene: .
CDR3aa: CASSLTTDTGTQRSNEQFF
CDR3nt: TGTGCCAGCAGCTTGACAACAGATACCGGGACCCAACGGAGCAATGAGCAGTTCTTC

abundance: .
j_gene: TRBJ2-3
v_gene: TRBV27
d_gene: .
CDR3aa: CASTIDRHSTDTQYF
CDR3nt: TGTGCCAGCACCATTGACAGGCATAGCACAGATACGCAGTATTTT

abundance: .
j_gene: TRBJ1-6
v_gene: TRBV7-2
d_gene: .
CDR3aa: CASSPRAWFQSPLHF
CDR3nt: TGTGCCAGCAGCCCGCGAGCCTGGTTTCAATCACCCCTCCACTTT

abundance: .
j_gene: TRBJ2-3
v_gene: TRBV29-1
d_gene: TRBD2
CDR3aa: CSVTTSGRGSDTQYF
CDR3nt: TGCAGCGTGACCACTAGCGGGAGGGGATCAGATACGCAGTATTTT

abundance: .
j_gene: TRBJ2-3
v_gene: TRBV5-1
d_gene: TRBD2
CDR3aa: CASSSLLAVSTDTQYF
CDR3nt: TGCGCCAGCAGCTCCTTACTAGCGGTTAGCACAGATACGCAGTATTTT

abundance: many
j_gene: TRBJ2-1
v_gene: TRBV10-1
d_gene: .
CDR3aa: CASSESRGSGVYNEQFF
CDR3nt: TGCGCCAGCAGTGAGTCGAGGGGGAGCGGGGTATACAATGAGCAGTTCTTC

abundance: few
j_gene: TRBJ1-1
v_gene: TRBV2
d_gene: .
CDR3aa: CASSRDGYTEAFF
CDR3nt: TGTGCCAGTTCCCGGGACGGTTACACTGAAGCTTTCTTT

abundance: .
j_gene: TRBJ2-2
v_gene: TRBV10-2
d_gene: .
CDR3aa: CATTGTGSVNTGELFF
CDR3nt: TGCGCCACTACGGGAACGGGAAGTGTAAACACCGGGGAGCTGTTTTTT

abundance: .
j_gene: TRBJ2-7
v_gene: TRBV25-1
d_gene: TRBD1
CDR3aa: CASSEGQASSYEQYF
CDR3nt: TGTGCCAGCAGTGAAGGACAGGCGAGCTCCTACGAGCAGTACTTC

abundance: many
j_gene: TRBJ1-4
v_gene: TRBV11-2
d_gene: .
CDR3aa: CASSFTPSVIEKLFF
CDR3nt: TGTGCCAGCAGCTTCACCCCCAGCGTAATTGAAAAACTGTTTTTT

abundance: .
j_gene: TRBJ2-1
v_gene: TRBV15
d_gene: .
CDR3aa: CATSREAGSYNEQFF
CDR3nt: TGTGCCACCAGCAGAGAGGCGGGGTCCTACAATGAGCAGTTCTTC

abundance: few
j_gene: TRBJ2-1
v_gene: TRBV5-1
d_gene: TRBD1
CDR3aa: CASSTDREGEQFF
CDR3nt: TGCGCCAGCAGCACGGACAGGGAAGGTGAGCAGTTCTTC